This TCR beta chain was captured by sequencing in a study of blood T cell repertoires in COVID-19. Authors' methods: Amplification from reference gene primers served as the basis for estimated nucleated cell counts. Assay used: immunoSEQ multiplex PCR; TCRdb lists only in-frame clones, some missing. Clonal size and the V and J genes are those of that table, whereas D and trimming came from the DNA. The sample has some 110,000 clones, around 85% seen once. CDR3 size: 19 residues. V was cut by 2 bases and J by 1 base, with 22 bases left in between. CDR1 MGHRA and CDR2 YSYEKL come from the germline V gene.

V usage is TRBV4-1 and J usage is TRBJ2-3, with D perhaps TRBD2 (6 bases). Sequenced sample: peripheral blood. This receptor was taken from a man aged 50 to 59 with acute or convalescent COVID-19. As DNA, the CDR3 is TGCGCCAGCAGCCAACAGGAGGGCGGTGTGCAGCGGGGCACAGATACGCAGTATTTT. Its protein product is CASSQQEGGVQRGTDTQYF.